The T cell receptor beta chain described here comes from a study of blood T cell repertoires in COVID-19. Sequencing was performed with immunoSEQ multiplex PCR; in TCRdb, only in-frame clones are kept and a portion is missing. The sample includes 300,000 to 400,000 clones, approximately 91% of them seen just once. Seattle's cohort entered during active infection and was followed longitudinally. Germline V gene data show CDR1 as SGHAT and CDR2 as FQNNGV. V was trimmed by 1 base and J by 0 bases, leaving 9 bases between them. There are 15 residues in the CDR3. This rearrangement joins TRBV11-2 to TRBJ2-5; maybe TRBD1 (6 bases). Sample: peripheral blood. This clonotype was obtained from a woman aged 70 to 79 with COVID-19, enrolled during active disease. CDR3 sequence reads: CASSLGDTNQETQYF. DNA for the CDR3: TGTGCCAGCAGCTTAGGGGACACCAACCAAGAGACCCAGTACTTC.